The 32 T cell receptor beta chains below all came from one sample that was sequenced in a study of CD8 T cells in Susac syndrome. Reverse transcription of about 0.45 to 1 ug RNA was performed with random hexamers. Using its own MiXCR run on the immunoSEQ multiplex PCR reads, TCRdb lists one record per CDR3 protein. Of about 300,000 distinct CDR3 sequences detected, 70% to 90% appear once; the ten largest clones hold over 0.1%. Sequenced: CD8+ T cells from PBMCs. The source of these receptors is a human donor with multiple sclerosis.

The CDR3 spells CASTTARAGQPQHF. The CDR3 nucleotides are TGTGCCAGCACCACCGCCCGGGCCGGTCAGCCCCAGCATTTT. This chain connects TRBV28 to TRBJ1-5; no clear D gene. Germline V lookup: CDR1 MDHEN, CDR2 SYDVKM. The V gene lost 7 bases and the J gene lost 6 bases, with 16 bases spanning the gap. The CDR3 runs to 14 residues.

This chain joins TRBV9 and TRBJ2-7, with D hard to call. The V gene's germline CDR1 is SGDLS and CDR2 YYNGEE. The CDR3 consists of 12 residues. Trimming stripped 4 bases from V and 7 bases from J, with 12 bases between. In DNA, the CDR3 is TGTGCCAGCAGCCTCCCCACTAATGAGCAGTACTTC. Protein: CASSLPTNEQYF.

This chain links TRBV7-2 with TRBJ1-5; no firm D call. V shed 0 bases and J shed 4 bases, with 10 bases lying between them. Germline CDR1 is SGHTA and CDR2 is FQGNSA. The CDR3 contains 15 residues. CDR3 DNA sequence: TGTGCCAGCAGCTTAGCGACGGATCTAAATCAGCCCCAGCATTTT. Translated, it gives CASSLATDLNQPQHF.

The J gene is TRBJ2-1, the V gene TRBV27; 8 bases map to TRBD1. The V gene end was trimmed by 3 bases and the J gene end by 0 bases; junction bases not matched to a gene: 1. The germline V gene encodes CDR1 MNHEY and CDR2 SMNVEV (reference sequence). This CDR3 has 15 residues. CDR3 residues: CASSLGQASYNEQFF. The CDR3 coding sequence is TGTGCCAGCAGTTTGGGACAGGCCTCCTACAATGAGCAGTTCTTC.

The J gene is TRBJ2-1, the V gene TRBV27, with 7 bases that match TRBD1. The CDR3 length is 14 residues. With 5 bases clipped from V and 2 bases from J, the junction kept 3 bases outside the gene matches. CDR1 is MNHEY, CDR2 SMNVEV, per germline (reference sequence). DNA of the CDR3: TGTGCCAGCAGTGACAGGGCAACCTACAATGAGCAGTTCTTC. This codes for CASSDRATYNEQFF.

This chain links TRBV7-9 with TRBJ2-7; 8 bases line up with TRBD2. Germline V CDR1 and CDR2: SEHNR, FQNEAQ (reference sequence). J was trimmed by 1 base and V by 7 bases; bases with no gene match: 6. The CDR3 runs to 14 residues. The CDR3 sequence: CASTGPGGSYEQYF. The CDR3, as DNA: TGTGCCAGCACTGGGCCGGGGGGGTCCTACGAGCAGTACTTC. Filled out from reference TRBV7-9 and TRBJ2-7, the complete variable domain reads DTGVSQNPRHKITKRGQNVTFRCDPISEHNRLYWYRQTLGQGPEFLTYFQNEAQLEKSRLLSDRFSAERPKGSFSTLEIQRTEQGDSAMYLCASTGPGGSYEQYFGPGTRLTVT.

This chain connects TRBV28 to TRBJ2-5, with 10 bases that match TRBD1. Unmatched junction bases numbered 12, after V lost 3 bases and J lost 5 bases. The CDR3 runs to 17 residues. The germline CDR1 and CDR2 sequences are MDHEN and SYDVKM. The CDR3 is CASSFPPQGQGRETQYF. DNA of the CDR3: TGTGCCAGCAGTTTCCCCCCGCAGGGACAGGGGCGGGAGACCCAGTACTTC.

This rearrangement joins TRBV14 to TRBJ2-1, with 13 bases fitting TRBD2. This CDR3 has 15 residues. Germline CDR1 SGHDN, CDR2 FVKESK. Trimming took 2 bases from V and 7 from J; bases not matched to a gene: 2. CDR3 in amino acids: CASSQPGLAGNEQFF. DNA of the CDR3: TGTGCCAGCAGCCAACCGGGACTAGCGGGAAATGAGCAGTTCTTC.

The J gene is TRBJ2-1, the V gene TRBV7-9, with TRBD2 identical over 9 bases. There are 15 residues in the CDR3. V lost 7 bases, J lost 4 bases, and 8 bases stayed unmatched. Germline V gene lookup returns CDR1 SEHNR and CDR2 FQNEAQ (reference sequence). CDR3 in DNA: TGTGCCAGCACCCTAAGAGCGGGAGGTTACAATGAGCAGTTCTTC. Its translation is CASTLRAGGYNEQFF.

The chain uses TRBV24-1 and TRBJ1-6, with 8 positions matching TRBD1. Germline V lookup: CDR1 KGHDR, CDR2 SFDVKD. The J segment lost 10 bases and the V segment lost 5 bases, leaving 6 bases of the junction unmatched. There are 14 residues in the CDR3. The CDR3 loop is CATSAQGAGSPLHF. For the CDR3, the DNA is TGTGCCACCAGTGCCCAGGGGGCCGGATCACCCCTCCACTTT.

This chain links TRBV3-1 with TRBJ1-6; D is possibly TRBD1 (5 bases). Trimming took off 1 base at V and 5 bases at J, with 12 bases between the two ends. Germline CDR1 is LGHDT and CDR2 is YNNKEL (reference sequence). The CDR3 has 16 residues. Here the CDR3 reads CASSQAGGADNSPLHF. Written as DNA, the CDR3 is TGTGCCAGCAGCCAAGCGGGAGGGGCCGATAATTCACCCCTCCACTTT.

This sequence joins TRBV29-1 and TRBJ2-1; 9 bases are shared with TRBD1. Looked up from germline, CDR1 is SQVTM and CDR2 is ANQGSEA. The CDR3 sequence is 14 residues long. V shed 3 bases and J 8 bases; nucleotides not matched to a gene: 8. The CDR3 is CSVEKYRGRDEQFF. The CDR3 DNA reads TGCAGCGTTGAGAAGTACAGGGGGCGTGATGAGCAGTTCTTC.

The rearrangement uses TRBV12-3 or TRBV12-4 and TRBJ2-1; D tentatively fits TRBD1 or TRBD2 (6 bases each). The CDR3 totals 14 residues. Trimming took off 10 bases at V and 6 bases at J, with 19 bases between the two ends. This chain's CDR3 is CATGVGGPGNEQFF. CDR3 in DNA: TGTGCCACCGGTGTTGGGGGGCCAGGCAATGAGCAGTTCTTC.

This clonotype turned up a few times. The gene calls are TRBV4-1 and TRBJ2-7, with D perhaps matching TRBD1 (5 bases). The CDR3 spans 15 residues. V was trimmed by 1 base and J by 4 bases, leaving 14 bases between them. Per the germline V gene, CDR1 is MGHRA and CDR2 is YSYEKL. The CDR3 bases are TGCGCCAGCAGCCAAGCGCAGGGTGGTGCTTACGAGCAGTACTTC. Its translation: CASSQAQGGAYEQYF.

This chain links TRBV5-1 with TRBJ2-3, with D perhaps matching TRBD2 (6 bases). Germline CDR1 is SGHRS and CDR2 is YFSETQ. The V gene lost 4 bases and the J gene lost 0 bases, with 18 bases spanning the gap. The CDR3 runs to 17 residues. CDR3 in DNA: TGCGCCAGCAGCCTTGCACCGTGGGACTGGAGCACAGATACGCAGTATTTT. It is translated as CASSLAPWDWSTDTQYF. Variable domain in full (rest from reference TRBV5-1 and TRBJ2-3): KAGVTQTPRYLIKTRGQQVTLSCSPISGHRSVSWYQQTPGQGLQFLFEYFSETQRNKGNFPGRFSGRQFSNSRSEMNVSTLELGDSALYLCASSLAPWDWSTDTQYFGPGTRLTVL.

The chain recombines TRBV20-1 with TRBJ2-7; tentatively, D is TRBD2 (5 bases). Per germline, CDR1 DFQATT and CDR2 SNEGSKA (reference sequence). V dropped 6 bases and J dropped 6 bases, with 9 bases sitting between them. The CDR3 has 10 amino acids. CDR3 region: CSALGSEQYF. The CDR3 DNA sequence: TGCAGTGCGTTAGGGAGCGAGCAGTACTTC.

This clonotype was seen only a few times. A junction end diverges from the germline sequence, so it may reflect a read error. The J gene is TRBJ1-1, the V gene TRBV7-7; D is undetermined. Germline V gene lookup returns CDR1 SSHAT and CDR2 FNYEAQ (reference sequence). The CDR3 runs 14 residues. CDR3 protein: CASSPGLPNTEAFF. In DNA form, the CDR3 reads TGTGCTAGCAGCCCCGGACTTCCGAACACTGAAGCTTTCTTT.

V usage is TRBV13 and J usage is TRBJ2-3; 9 bases align to TRBD2. V gave up 5 bases and J gave up 3 bases; unmatched junction bases: 9. The CDR3 is made up of 16 amino acids. Germline-derived CDR1 and CDR2 are PRHDT and FYEKMQ (reference sequence). The CDR3 loop reads CASSPLAGRGTDTQYF. The CDR3 DNA follows: TGTGCCAGCAGCCCTCTAGCGGGACGCGGGACAGATACGCAGTATTTT.

The rearrangement joins TRBV11-2 to TRBJ2-7; 12 bases line up with TRBD2. Germline V gives CDR1 SGHAT, CDR2 FQNNGV. Trimming took 5 bases from V and 6 from J; bases not matched to a gene: 11. The CDR3 consists of 16 residues. CDR3 sequence (DNA): TGTGCCAGCAGCCGACCGACTAGCGGGAGAAATCGCGAGCAGTACTTC. Translated, it gives CASSRPTSGRNREQYF.

The chain couples TRBV27 to TRBJ2-4, with D unclear. The CDR3 spans 14 residues. Between the trimmed V and J ends, which lost 6 bases and 0 bases, there was a span of 9 bases. Looked up from germline, CDR1 is MNHEY and CDR2 is SMNVEV (reference sequence). The CDR3 here is CASRGRLAKNIQYF. In DNA, the CDR3 is TGTGCCAGCAGGGGTCGGCTAGCCAAAAACATTCAGTACTTC.

A single count supports this clonotype. The V call is TRBV3-1, the J call TRBJ2-7; D remains ambiguous. Looked up from germline, CDR1 is LGHDT and CDR2 is YNNKEL (reference sequence). This CDR3 is built from 13 residues. Trimming pared 0 bases from V and 4 bases from J, leaving 7 bases between. CDR3 coding DNA: TGTGCCAGCAGCCAAGATTTGACGTACGAGCAGTACTTC. Encoded protein: CASSQDLTYEQYF.

This clonotype was counted only a few times. The chain has TRBV27 and TRBJ2-2; D is uncertain. Germline assignment: CDR1 MNHEY and CDR2 SMNVEV (reference sequence). The CDR3 extends over 13 amino acids. V was shortened by 3 bases and J by 5 bases, with 7 bases between the two germline ends. CDR3 amino acids: CASSLVRTGELFF. Written as DNA, the CDR3 is TGTGCCAGCAGTTTGGTTAGGACCGGGGAGCTGTTTTTT.

The V call is TRBV20-1, the J call TRBJ2-5, with 11 positions matching TRBD2. The germline gives CDR1 DFQATT, CDR2 SNEGSKA (reference sequence). After removal of 0 bases from V and 2 bases from J, the junction contained 8 bases not matched to a gene. The CDR3 covers 17 residues. The CDR3 loop reads CSARDPTSGRRQETQYF. The CDR3 DNA sequence: TGCAGTGCTAGAGATCCTACTAGCGGGAGAAGGCAAGAGACCCAGTACTTC.

The chain recombines TRBV7-8 with TRBJ2-7, with 7 bases that match TRBD1. The V segment lost 1 base and the J segment 5 bases; nucleotides outside the gene matches: 11. Germline V gene data show CDR1 as SGHVS and CDR2 as FQNEAQ. The CDR3 is 16 amino acids. This CDR3 reads CASSLVPTGVLHEQYF. Written as DNA, the CDR3 is TGTGCCAGCAGCTTAGTTCCCACAGGGGTTCTCCACGAGCAGTACTTC. The full variable domain, its missing parts supplied by reference TRBV7-8 and TRBJ2-7, is GAGVSQSPRYKVAKRGQDVALRCDPISGHVSLFWYQQALGQGPEFLTYFQNEAQLDKSGLPSDRFFAERPEGSVSTLKIQRTQQEDSAVYLCASSLVPTGVLHEQYFGPGTRLTVT.

This chain connects TRBV7-8 to TRBJ2-5, with a tentative D call TRBD2 (5 bases). The CDR3 length is 13 residues. Trimming took 5 bases from V and 7 from J, leaving 14 bases between them. The germline CDR1 and CDR2 sequences are SGHVS and FQNEAQ. Here the CDR3 DNA reads TGTGCCAGCAGCCCAAAACTCGAGGGGACCCAGTACTTC. Translating gives CASSPKLEGTQYF.

This chain uses TRBV12-3 or TRBV12-4 with TRBJ1-5; D unclear. Trimming took off 6 bases at V and 0 bases at J, with 12 bases between the two ends. The CDR3 length is 15 residues. CDR3 DNA sequence: TGTGCCAGCAGATCGTCCGGGTATAGCAATCAGCCCCAGCATTTT. Its translation is CASRSSGYSNQPQHF.

This chain uses TRBV6-6 with TRBJ2-7, with 11 bases matching TRBD2. The CDR3 length is 15 residues. V was clipped by 1 base and J by 6 bases; unmatched bases: 5. Germline CDR1 is MNHNY and CDR2 is SVGAGI (reference sequence). The CDR3 here is CASSYFSGRAGEQYF. The CDR3 nucleotides are TGTGCCAGCAGTTACTTTAGCGGGAGGGCGGGCGAGCAGTACTTC.

This chain connects TRBV12-3 or TRBV12-4 to TRBJ2-1, with D uncertain. The germline V and J ends were trimmed by 3 bases and 9 bases, with 9 bases remaining between them. The CDR3 consists of 12 residues. The CDR3 here is CASSFGRPEQFF. The CDR3 bases are TGTGCCAGCAGTTTTGGACGCCCTGAGCAGTTCTTC.

The rearrangement uses TRBV19 and TRBJ1-1, with D uncertain. Deletions cut 3 bases from V and 4 bases from J, with 24 bases between. Germline V CDR1 and CDR2: LNHDA, SQIVND (reference sequence). The CDR3 covers 18 residues. CDR3 in amino acids: CASSMYGPRTEFGTEAFF. The CDR3 coding sequence is TGTGCCAGTAGTATGTATGGCCCGCGCACTGAATTCGGCACTGAAGCTTTCTTT.

The J gene is TRBJ2-3, the V gene TRBV12-3 or TRBV12-4, with 14 bases fitting TRBD2. The CDR3 contains 16 residues. Germline trimming cut 6 bases from V and 6 bases from J; bases unmatched to any gene: 8. CDR3 loop: CASSQAGTSGSDTQYF. CDR3 in DNA: TGTGCCAGCAGCCAGGCCGGGACTAGCGGGAGTGATACGCAGTATTTT.

This chain uses TRBV7-2 with TRBJ2-2, with 12 bases aligning to TRBD2. Germline V gene lookup returns CDR1 SGHTA and CDR2 FQGNSA. The CDR3 contains 19 residues. The J segment lost 3 bases and the V segment lost 5 bases, leaving 13 bases of the junction unmatched. CDR3 bases: TGTGCCAGCAGCCCGTACGCTCTAGCGGGAGGGTGGGACACCGGGGAGCTGTTTTTT. Translated, it gives CASSPYALAGGWDTGELFF.

The chain carries TRBV6-1 and TRBJ2-1, with 7 bases that match TRBD1. Looked up from germline, CDR1 is MNHNS and CDR2 is SASEGT. The CDR3 is 13 amino acids. Trimming at V came to 5 bases and at J to 6 bases, leaving 4 bases not matched to a gene. The CDR3 is CASSLSGGNEQFF. The CDR3 DNA sequence: TGTGCCAGCAGTTTGTCAGGGGGCAATGAGCAGTTCTTC.